One and the same sample provided the 29 T cell receptor beta chains below, sequenced in a study of T cell repertoires in ileal Crohn's disease. The time point is: neoterminal ileum biopsy at postoperative endoscopy, about 6 months after surgery. Profiling relied on immunoSEQ multiplex PCR, and the TCRdb table lists in-frame clones only, not all of them. This table has about 62,000 clones, 85% to 90% appearing once. The sample was ileal tissue. These TCRs come from an adult with Crohn's disease.

The chain recombines TRBV2 with TRBJ1-1, with TRBD1 matching over 7 bases. CDR3 length: 13 amino acids. Trimming at V came to 9 bases and at J to 7 bases, leaving 11 bases not matched to a gene. Germline loops: CDR1 SNHLY, CDR2 FYNNEI. The CDR3 here is CASTNRGLGEAFF. Here the CDR3 DNA reads TGTGCCAGTACTAACAGGGGTTTGGGTGAAGCTTTCTTT.

The J gene is TRBJ1-2, the V gene TRBV11-3; D not resolved. The germline V gene encodes CDR1 SGHNT and CDR2 YENEEA. This CDR3 spans 13 amino acids. The V end was cut by 3 bases, the J end by 4 bases, with 9 bases between. The DNA for the CDR3 is TGTGCCAGCAGCTTTCACAGCAGCTATGGCTACACCTTC. Its translation is CASSFHSSYGYTF.

This clone showed up just a few times. The chain recombines TRBV7-6 with TRBJ2-2; D is perhaps TRBD1 (5 bases). The CDR3 contains 15 residues. Trimming removed 4 bases at V and 1 base at J, with 10 bases between. Germline values: CDR1 SGHVS, CDR2 FNYEAQ. The CDR3 spells CASSWAGMNTGELFF. The DNA of the CDR3 is TGTGCCAGCAGCTGGGCAGGGATGAACACCGGGGAGCTGTTTTTT.

The chain is built from TRBV5-1 and TRBJ2-1; 13 positions agree with TRBD2. Trimming removed 4 bases from V and 0 bases from J; junction bases left unmatched: 10. CDR1 SGHRS and CDR2 YFSETQ come from the germline V gene. This CDR3 has 19 amino acids. CDR3 nucleotide sequence: TGCGCCAGCAGCGAAGGGACTAGCGGGGCCCATAGCTCCTACAATGAGCAGTTCTTC. Translating it yields CASSEGTSGAHSSYNEQFF.

This chain connects TRBV19 to TRBJ2-2; tentatively, D is TRBD2 (6 bases). V was clipped by 8 bases and J by 7 bases, with 11 bases between them. The germline gives CDR1 LNHDA, CDR2 SQIVND (reference sequence). The CDR3 runs 12 residues. CDR3 DNA: TGTGCCAGTCGTCAGGGAGGCGGGGAGCTGTTTTTT. Amino acid sequence: CASRQGGGELFF.

The chain couples TRBV4-2 to TRBJ1-4; 9 nucleotides match TRBD1. Germline assignment: CDR1 LGHNA and CDR2 YNFKEQ. V dropped 1 base and J dropped 8; count of bases not matched to a gene: 2. This CDR3 is built from 14 residues. The CDR3 loop reads CASSQGDREEKLFF. Written as DNA, the CDR3 is TGTGCCAGCAGCCAAGGGGACAGGGAGGAAAAACTGTTTTTT.

This chain links TRBV4-3 with TRBJ1-2; a weak D match, TRBD1 (5 bases). Germline V gives CDR1 LGHNA, CDR2 YSLEER. CDR3 length: 16 residues. V was cut by 1 base and J by 2 bases, with 14 bases left in between. Here the CDR3 DNA reads TGCGCCAGCAGCCAAGTTCCAGGGCAGGTGAACTATGGCTACACCTTC. This codes for CASSQVPGQVNYGYTF.

The chain recombines TRBV10-3 with TRBJ2-1, with 14 bases aligning to TRBD2. CDR1 and CDR2 (germline): ENHRY, SYGVKD. Trimming removed 0 bases from V and 6 bases from J; junction bases left unmatched: 1. CDR3 length: 16 amino acids. The CDR3 sequence: CAISESGLAGANEQFF. CDR3 bases: TGTGCCATCAGTGAGTCGGGACTAGCGGGGGCCAATGAGCAGTTCTTC.

This chain uses TRBV7-2 with TRBJ1-1, with a possible D match to TRBD1 (6 bases). There are 13 residues in the CDR3. V was pared by 6 bases and J by 6 bases, with 14 bases between. Germline assignment: CDR1 SGHTA and CDR2 FQGNSA. For the CDR3, the DNA is TGTGCCAGCAGAGGGGGAGTAGGCGCTGAAGCTTTCTTT. Translating gives CASRGGVGAEAFF.

This chain links TRBV15 with TRBJ1-5, with D possibly matching TRBD1 (6 bases). Germline CDR1 and CDR2: LNHNV and YYDKDF (reference sequence). The CDR3 runs 16 residues. Deletions cut 4 bases from V and 5 bases from J, with 18 bases between. CDR3 amino acids: CATSTNEQGTDQPQHF. CDR3 sequence (DNA): TGTGCCACCAGCACCAACGAACAGGGCACCGATCAGCCCCAGCATTTT.

V and J are TRBV28 and TRBJ1-3; D perhaps matches TRBD1 (5 bases). Trimming shortened V by 1 base and J by 2 bases, and 12 bases separated the two germline ends. From germline, CDR1 is MDHEN and CDR2 SYDVKM. The CDR3 extends over 16 amino acids. CDR3 DNA: TGTGCCAGCAGTTTATCAGTACAGGTAGCTGGAAACACCATATATTTT. Protein: CASSLSVQVAGNTIYF.

The chain uses TRBV28 and TRBJ1-1, with 7 nucleotides matching TRBD1. This CDR3 contains 12 residues. Germline-derived CDR1 and CDR2 are MDHEN and SYDVKM. With 8 bases clipped from V and 11 bases from J, the junction kept 11 bases outside the gene matches. The CDR3 DNA reads as TGTGCCAGCGCTAGACAGGGCAGTGAGGCTTTCTTT. This codes for CASARQGSEAFF.

This clone appeared a single time. The chain carries TRBV15 and TRBJ1-5; 8 positions agree with TRBD1. Germline assignment: CDR1 LNHNV and CDR2 YYDKDF (reference sequence). V was clipped by 4 bases and J by 11 bases; unmatched bases: 10. CDR3 length equals 14 residues. CDR3 in DNA: TGTGCCACCAGCATCGACAGGGGCAATCCGTCCCAGCATTTT. Translated, it gives CATSIDRGNPSQHF.

The CDR3 DNA follows: TGTGCCAGCAGTGAAGGGACAGGGGGCGGTAGCAATCAGCCCCAGCATTTT. Amino acids: CASSEGTGGGSNQPQHF. This chain connects TRBV2 to TRBJ1-5; 11 positions agree with TRBD1. The CDR3 runs to 17 residues. Germline loops: CDR1 SNHLY, CDR2 FYNNEI. The V and J ends lost 1 base and 0 bases, in that order; junction bases with no gene match: 2.

The J gene is TRBJ2-1, the V gene TRBV5-4; TRBD2 matches at 7 bases. CDR1 is SGHNT, CDR2 YYREEE, per germline (reference sequence). The CDR3 loop spans 18 amino acids. V was pared by 1 base and J by 0 bases, with 10 bases of the junction left unmatched. The CDR3 sequence: CASSLYTGGPSSYNEQFF. Here the CDR3 DNA reads TGTGCCAGCAGCTTGTACACGGGAGGCCCGAGCTCCTACAATGAGCAGTTCTTC.

V usage is TRBV5-6 and J usage is TRBJ1-5; TRBD1 matches 7 bases. The CDR3 runs 16 residues. Germline V gives CDR1 SGHDT, CDR2 YYEEEE. J lost 0 bases, V lost 4 bases, and 7 bases had no gene match. CDR3 bases: TGTGCCAGCAGCGCGTCACAGGGGAATAGCAATCAGCCCCAGCATTTT. This sequence encodes CASSASQGNSNQPQHF.

This chain uses TRBV2 with TRBJ1-1; the D is unclear. The CDR3 totals 13 residues. The V gene's germline CDR1 is SNHLY and CDR2 FYNNEI. Trimming pared 7 bases from V and 5 bases from J, leaving 14 bases between. CDR3: CASTDQRRTEAFF. The CDR3 bases are TGTGCCAGCACCGACCAAAGGCGGACTGAAGCTTTCTTT.

The chain links TRBV2 to TRBJ2-7; 7 bases match TRBD1. Trimming cost V 4 bases and J 3 bases; bases outside gene matches: 6. CDR1 and CDR2 from the germline V gene are SNHLY and FYNNEI. The CDR3 is 14 amino acids. CDR3 DNA sequence: TGTGCCAGCAGTGCAGGGGGTTCTCTCTACGAGCAGTACTTC. It yields the protein CASSAGGSLYEQYF.

The V gene is TRBV5-6, the J gene TRBJ2-7; a weak D match, TRBD1 (5 bases). The germline V gene encodes CDR1 SGHDT and CDR2 YYEEEE. The V and J ends lost 6 bases and 0 bases respectively, with 7 bases between them. This CDR3 has 12 residues. For the CDR3, the DNA is TGTGCCAGCAATACAGGCTCCTACGAGCAGTACTTC. Translation: CASNTGSYEQYF.

The chain is built from TRBV7-8 and TRBJ1-2; the match to TRBD1 covers 7 bases. Trimming took 7 bases from V and 8 from J; bases not matched to a gene: 13. CDR3 length: 14 amino acids. CDR1 is SGHVS, CDR2 FQNEAQ, per germline. The chain's CDR3 is CASIEIQGDSGYTF. The DNA for the CDR3 is TGTGCCAGCATCGAGATTCAGGGGGACAGCGGCTACACCTTC.

The J gene is TRBJ1-3, the V gene TRBV5-1; D gene uncertain. The CDR3 sequence is 13 residues long. Germline CDR1 and CDR2: SGHRS and YFSETQ. The V end lost 4 bases, the J end lost 0 bases, and 5 bases lay between the germline ends. The CDR3 sequence is CASSSSSGNTIYF. CDR3 nucleotides: TGCGCCAGCAGCAGTAGCTCTGGAAACACCATATATTTT.

The rearrangement joins TRBV11-3 to TRBJ2-7; TRBD2 agrees at 9 bases. Germline V gene sequence: CDR1 SGHNT, CDR2 YENEEA. The CDR3 loop spans 16 amino acids. V trimming: 3 bases; J trimming: 1 base; junction bases outside the gene matches: 7. In DNA, the CDR3 is TGTGCCAGCAGCTTCCGGGGGAGCGGGAGGTCCTACGAGCAGTACTTC. Translating it yields CASSFRGSGRSYEQYF.

The chain is built from TRBV10-2 and TRBJ1-5, with D hard to call. Trimming took 10 bases from V and 4 from J, leaving 14 bases between them. This CDR3 comprises 13 residues. In germline, CDR1 is WSHSY, CDR2 SAAADI. CDR3 protein: CATMKTRNQPQHF. Written as DNA, the CDR3 is TGCGCCACCATGAAGACACGAAATCAGCCCCAGCATTTT.

The chain links TRBV5-4 to TRBJ1-1; tentatively, D is TRBD1 (6 bases). Trimming took off 1 base at V and 8 bases at J, with 12 bases between the two ends. The CDR3 is 13 residues long. Germline-derived CDR1 and CDR2 are SGHNT and YYREEE (reference sequence). CDR3 nucleotides: TGTGCCAGCAGCTTGACGGACAGAAAAGAAGCTTTCTTT. Protein: CASSLTDRKEAFF.

In this sample, this clone turned up a few times. The V and J genes are TRBV29-1 and TRBJ2-3, with 7 bases aligning to TRBD1. CDR1 and CDR2 (germline): SQVTM, ANQGSEA. J gave up 2 bases and V 3 bases, and 5 bases lay outside the gene matches. This CDR3 has 14 amino acids. The chain's CDR3 is CSVEDRSHTDTQYF. The DNA for the CDR3 is TGCAGCGTTGAGGACAGGTCACACACAGATACGCAGTATTTT.

This sequence joins TRBV4-2 and TRBJ2-1, with a weak D call TRBD2 (5 bases). Deletions cut 0 bases from V and 8 bases from J, with 11 bases between. The CDR3 loop spans 14 amino acids. Germline V gives CDR1 LGHNA, CDR2 YNFKEQ. CDR3 coding DNA: TGTGCCAGCAGCCAAGAGGCTAGCAGCGATGAGCAGTTCTTC. Amino acid sequence: CASSQEASSDEQFF.

The V call is TRBV9, the J call TRBJ2-3, with D maybe TRBD2 (6 bases). This CDR3 contains 16 residues. V shed 0 bases and J shed 6 bases, with 17 bases lying between them. Germline V CDR1 and CDR2: SGDLS, YYNGEE. The CDR3 coding sequence is TGTGCCAGCAGCGTAGTGGATGGTAGCGGACGTGATACGCAGTATTTT. Translated, it gives CASSVVDGSGRDTQYF.

In this sample, this clone turned up once. V and J are TRBV11-3 and TRBJ2-7; tentative D call: TRBD2 (5 bases). The CDR3 has 16 amino acids. Per germline, CDR1 SGHNT and CDR2 YENEEA. Trimming stripped 4 bases from V and 3 bases from J, with 19 bases between. The CDR3 loop reads CASSSRGPGGVYEQYF. CDR3 sequence (DNA): TGTGCCAGCAGCTCCCGCGGGCCCGGAGGTGTCTACGAGCAGTACTTC. The full variable domain, rest sourced from reference TRBV11-3 and TRBJ2-7, is EAGVVQSPRYKIIEKKQPVAFWCNPISGHNTLYWYLQNLGQGPELLIRYENEEAVDDSQLPKDRFSAERLKGVDSTLKIQPAELGDSAVYLCASSSRGPGGVYEQYFGPGTRLTVT.

The V gene is TRBV4-2, the J gene TRBJ2-3; the match to TRBD2 covers 11 bases. The CDR3 is made up of 15 amino acids. The germline CDR1 and CDR2 sequences are LGHNA and YNFKEQ. V shed 3 bases and J 6 bases; nucleotides not matched to a gene: 5. CDR3 loop: CASSQTSGDSDTQYF. As DNA, the CDR3 is TGTGCCAGCAGCCAGACTAGCGGGGATTCTGATACGCAGTATTTT.